This TCR beta chain emerged from a study of blood T cell repertoires in COVID-19. Study background: Some COVID-19 samples were acute and others convalescent; all came from the United States, Italy and Spain. PBMCs, B-cell-depleted T cells, or T cells were the source of the cDNA or gDNA that made up the material.

This CDR3 is 15 amino acids long. In germline, CDR1 is LGHNA, CDR2 YNFKEQ. V was clipped by 4 bases and J by 1 base, with 13 bases between them. As processed by the authors: Amplification with reference gene primers provided the estimates of nucleated cell counts. The assay was immunoSEQ multiplex PCR, and TCRdb's table has in-frame clones only and misses some. V and J calls and clone size are as listed in that table; D and trimming were resolved from the DNA. The repertoire includes just under 90,000 clones, 70% to 90% of them detected once, and 2.9% sits in the top ten. The sequenced sample was peripheral blood. The receptor was isolated from a woman older than 75 with acute or convalescent COVID-19. The rearrangement uses TRBV4-2 and TRBJ1-1; tentatively, D is TRBD1 (5 bases). CDR3 sequence reads: CASSREGLRNTEAFF. Here the CDR3 DNA reads TGTGCCAGCAGCCGAGAGGGACTGAGGAACACTGAAGCTTTCTTT.